The clone carrying this TCR beta chain rates as medium-sized (0.01 to 0.1%). The antigen is undetermined. This entry is derived from a study of vaccination and CD4 T cells after COVID-19. Study details: After nasal swab PCR-confirmed SARS-CoV-2, fewer than ten convalescents had mild disease and one severe.

V dropped 1 base and J dropped 4; count of bases not matched to a gene: 16. This CDR3 is 19 amino acids long. Germline V gives CDR1 DFQATT, CDR2 SNEGSKA (reference sequence). The Oncomine TCR Beta short-read assay was applied to DNA of cultured CD4+ T cells. Each CDR3 protein gets one entry after TCRdb re-called the PCR reads with MiXCR. The sample lists around 13,000 distinct CDR3 sequences, roughly 60% seen once, with roughly 13% in the top ten. Noted treatment: approximately nine-day PBMC culture with coronavirus spike peptide pools or control peptides (ViraFEST assay). The sequence came from a human donor who had recovered from COVID-19. The chain joins TRBV20-1 to TRBJ2-5; 12 bases line up with TRBD2. The material sequenced was CD4+ T cells from blood, cultured in vitro. This chain's CDR3 is CSARVSRLAGGLGGETQYF. CDR3 bases: TGCAGTGCTAGAGTTTCGAGGCTAGCGGGAGGGCTGGGGGGAGAGACCCAGTACTTC.